Below, 9 T cell receptor beta chains from the same sample are listed, as sequenced in a study of CD8 T cells in Susac syndrome. Reverse transcription of roughly 0.5 to 1 ug RNA was performed with random hexamers. MiXCR, run by TCRdb on the immunoSEQ multiplex PCR reads, gives a single entry per CDR3 protein. This sample has 350,000 to 550,000 distinct CDR3 sequences, with approximately 89% found just once. Sequencing input: CD8+ T cells from PBMCs. These receptors all stem from a human donor with multiple sclerosis.

The V gene is TRBV19, the J gene TRBJ1-1, with D possibly matching TRBD1 (6 bases). CDR1 and CDR2 (germline): LNHDA, SQIVND (reference sequence). V was shortened by 10 bases and J by 4 bases, with 10 bases between the two germline ends. This CDR3 has 11 residues. CDR3 residues: CATSGATEAFF. Written as DNA, the CDR3 is TGTGCCACCTCAGGGGCCACTGAAGCTTTCTTT.

The V call is TRBV4-1, the J call TRBJ2-1; D ambiguous. Trimming stripped 0 bases from V and 4 bases from J, with 13 bases between. CDR1 is MGHRA and CDR2 is YSYEKL in the germline V gene. The CDR3 is made up of 16 amino acids. The DNA for the CDR3 is TGCGCCAGCAGCCAAGAGTTCCGCTCTTCATACAATGAGCAGTTCTTC. This gives the protein CASSQEFRSSYNEQFF.

The J gene is TRBJ1-1, the V gene TRBV30; D unclear. Germline assignment: CDR1 GTSNPN and CDR2 SVGIG (reference sequence). CDR3 length equals 11 residues. Deletions cut 3 bases from V and 8 bases from J, with 10 bases between. The CDR3 nucleotides are TGTGCCTGGAGGGGCGGGTCGGAAGCTTTCTTT. It encodes CAWRGGSEAFF.

The chain carries TRBV29-1 and TRBJ2-7; TRBD1 matches 8 bases. Germline V CDR1 and CDR2: SQVTM, ANQGSEA. This CDR3 has 15 amino acids. With 0 bases clipped from V and 1 base from J, the junction kept 5 bases outside the gene matches. CDR3 loop: CSVEDRGQDSYEQYF. The CDR3 nucleotides read TGCAGCGTTGAAGATCGGGGACAGGATTCCTACGAGCAGTACTTC.

The chain carries TRBV7-9 and TRBJ2-7, with unresolved D. Trimming removed 0 bases from V and 2 bases from J, with 5 bases in between. The CDR3 has 13 amino acids. Germline V gene data show CDR1 as SEHNR and CDR2 as FQNEAQ (reference sequence). As DNA, the CDR3 is TGTGCCAGCAGCTTAGCGTCCGCCTACGAGCAGTACTTC. Encoded protein: CASSLASAYEQYF. Supplemented by reference TRBV7-9 and TRBJ2-7, the full variable domain reads DTGVSQNPRHKITKRGQNVTFRCDPISEHNRLYWYRQTLGQGPEFLTYFQNEAQLEKSRLLSDRFSAERPKGSFSTLEIQRTEQGDSAMYLCASSLASAYEQYFGPGTRLTVT.

This chain joins TRBV4-1 and TRBJ2-1; D could derive from TRBD1 or TRBD2 (5 bases each). The CDR3 totals 16 residues. V was pared by 1 base and J by 6 bases, with 16 bases between. CDR1 is MGHRA and CDR2 is YSYEKL in the germline V gene. In DNA, the CDR3 is TGCGCCAGCAGCCAAGTAAGAGGGGCGCATGGCAATGAGCAGTTCTTC. It codes for CASSQVRGAHGNEQFF.

V and J are TRBV6-1 and TRBJ1-5, with D unresolved. Germline V gives CDR1 MNHNS, CDR2 SASEGT. CDR3 length: 18 residues. The V and J ends lost 4 bases and 8 bases respectively, with 27 bases between them. Here the CDR3 DNA reads TGTGCCAGCAGTGGGGAGAAGCTAAAGACCCACTGGGATGAGCCCCAGCATTTT. Amino acids: CASSGEKLKTHWDEPQHF.

The chain combines TRBV4-1 with TRBJ1-2; D is perhaps TRBD1 (5 bases). With 2 bases removed from V and 4 bases from J, the gap between germline ends came to 14 bases. This CDR3 region has 15 residues. Germline V gene lookup returns CDR1 MGHRA and CDR2 YSYEKL. CDR3 bases: TGCGCCAGCAGCCAATTAAGGGGAGGAGGCTATGGCTACACCTTC. This sequence encodes CASSQLRGGGYGYTF.

The gene calls are TRBV5-1 and TRBJ2-1; the D gene could be TRBD1 or TRBD2 (5 bases each). Per germline, CDR1 SGHRS and CDR2 YFSETQ. The CDR3 covers 14 residues. The ends were cut back, 7 bases at V and 2 bases at J, with 13 bases in the middle. CDR3 in DNA: TGCGCCAGCCGGATGGGGACCCCCTACAATGAGCAGTTCTTC. It translates to CASRMGTPYNEQFF. Drawing the rest from reference TRBV5-1 and TRBJ2-1, the complete variable domain is KAGVTQTPRYLIKTRGQQVTLSCSPISGHRSVSWYQQTPGQGLQFLFEYFSETQRNKGNFPGRFSGRQFSNSRSEMNVSTLELGDSALYLCASRMGTPYNEQFFGPGTRLTVL.